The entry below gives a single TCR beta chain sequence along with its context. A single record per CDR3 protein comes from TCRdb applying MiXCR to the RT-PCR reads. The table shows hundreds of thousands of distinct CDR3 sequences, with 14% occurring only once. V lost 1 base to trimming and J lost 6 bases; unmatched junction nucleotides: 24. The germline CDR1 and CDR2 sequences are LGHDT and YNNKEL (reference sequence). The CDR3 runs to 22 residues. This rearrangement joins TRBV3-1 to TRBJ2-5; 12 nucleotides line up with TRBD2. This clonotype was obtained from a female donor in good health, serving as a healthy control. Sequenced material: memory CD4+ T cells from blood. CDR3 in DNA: TGTGCCAGCAGCCAAGTTAGTTTCCCCCGGACTAGCGGGATCCGTGGCGGGAAGACCCAGTACTTC. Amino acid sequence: CASSQVSFPRTSGIRGGKTQYF.